Listed below are T cell receptor beta chains from one sample, sequenced in a study of cytomegalovirus exposure and HLA in healthy donors. Sequencing was performed with immunoSEQ multiplex PCR; in TCRdb, only in-frame clones are kept and a portion is missing. Of some 100,000 clones listed, roughly 76% were seen once; the top ten hold 4.1%. The specimen sequenced was PBMCs. These TCRs come from a man aged 40-49 years in good health and CMV-seronegative. The CDR3 runs from the conserved cysteine through the conserved F or W. The D gene is left open where the match is weak. A clone size is listed for some rows: how often the clone was seen (once, few, many), or a class if it is expanded.

d_call: NA; cdr3_length: 14; j_call: TRBJ2-3; v_call: TRBV11-2; clone_size: NA; cdr3_nt: TGTGCCAGCAGCCCCCAGCGGGTTTCAGATACGCAGTATTTT; cdr3_aa: CASSPQRVSDTQYF
d_call: TRBD1; cdr3_length: 13; j_call: TRBJ1-1; v_call: TRBV9; clone_size: NA; cdr3_nt: TGTGCCAGCAGCCGGACAGGGAACACTGAAGCTTTCTTT; cdr3_aa: CASSRTGNTEAFF
d_call: NA; cdr3_length: 15; j_call: TRBJ1-1; v_call: TRBV11-1; clone_size: NA; cdr3_nt: TGTGCCAACAGCTTAGGCCCCGGGTGGAACACTGAAGCTTTCTTT; cdr3_aa: CANSLGPGWNTEAFF
d_call: NA; cdr3_length: 15; j_call: TRBJ2-6; v_call: TRBV6-5; clone_size: NA; cdr3_nt: TGTGCCAGCAGACCCCACGGCTCTGGGGCCAACGTCCTGACTTTC; cdr3_aa: CASRPHGSGANVLTF
d_call: TRBD1; cdr3_length: 15; j_call: TRBJ1-2; v_call: TRBV6-1; clone_size: NA; cdr3_nt: TGTGCCAGCAGTGCGGGACAGGGGTTTAACTATGGCTACACCTTC; cdr3_aa: CASSAGQGFNYGYTF
d_call: TRBD1; cdr3_length: 16; j_call: TRBJ1-1; v_call: TRBV11-2; clone_size: NA; cdr3_nt: TGTGCCAGCAGCCCTACCCGACAGGGGGCGCGGACTGAAGCTTTCTTT; cdr3_aa: CASSPTRQGARTEAFF
d_call: NA; cdr3_length: 13; j_call: TRBJ1-2; v_call: TRBV2; clone_size: NA; cdr3_nt: TGTGCCAGCAGTGAGGTCCCAGGGCAGGGCTACACCTTC; cdr3_aa: CASSEVPGQGYTF
d_call: TRBD2; cdr3_length: 15; j_call: TRBJ2-1; v_call: TRBV5-1; clone_size: NA; cdr3_nt: TGCGCCAGCAGCTTGGAAAGCGGGGGCCCCAGTGAGCAGTTCTTC; cdr3_aa: CASSLESGGPSEQFF
d_call: NA; cdr3_length: 15; j_call: TRBJ2-1; v_call: TRBV27; clone_size: NA; cdr3_nt: TGTGCCAGCAGTCTCACAGTAGGCTCCTACAATGAGCAGTTCTTC; cdr3_aa: CASSLTVGSYNEQFF
d_call: TRBD1; cdr3_length: 16; j_call: TRBJ1-5; v_call: TRBV11-2; clone_size: NA; cdr3_nt: TGTGCCAGCAGCTTAGGAGCGGGGGCGACAGGGAGGGCCCAGCATTTT; cdr3_aa: CASSLGAGATGRAQHF
d_call: NA; cdr3_length: 15; j_call: TRBJ2-1; v_call: TRBV4-1; clone_size: few; cdr3_nt: TGCGCCAGCAGCCAAGATCGAGCAGGGGGGAATGAGCAGTTCTTC; cdr3_aa: CASSQDRAGGNEQFF
d_call: TRBD1; cdr3_length: 14; j_call: TRBJ1-3; v_call: TRBV29-1; clone_size: NA; cdr3_nt: TGCAGCGTTATTCAGGGGGCACGTGGAAACACCATATATTTT; cdr3_aa: CSVIQGARGNTIYF
d_call: NA; cdr3_length: 13; j_call: TRBJ1-1; v_call: TRBV6-6; clone_size: NA; cdr3_nt: TGTGCCAGCAGACCCACGGTGAACACTGAAGCTTTCTTT; cdr3_aa: CASRPTVNTEAFF
d_call: NA; cdr3_length: 15; j_call: TRBJ2-1; v_call: TRBV19; clone_size: NA; cdr3_nt: TGTGCCAGTAGTATAGAGGGTGCTCGGGGGAATGAGCAGTTCTTC; cdr3_aa: CASSIEGARGNEQFF